A selection of T cell receptor beta chains follows, all from one sample in a study of T cell changes during pregnancy in multiple sclerosis. Produced via immunoSEQ multiplex PCR; TCRdb's table is partial and in-frame only. The sample holds approximately 74,000 clones, about 88% seen once. The sample consisted of peripheral blood, taken before pregnancy. All receptors derive from a female donor with multiple sclerosis, enrolled in a pregnancy study. CDR3s include the opening cysteine and the closing phenylalanine or tryptophan. The D gene is left open where the match is weak. Only some rows state a clone size, as once, few, many or a class for expanded clones.

TRBJ2-1,.,.,TRBV4-1,CASTHNKIHGALDEQFF,TGCGCCAGCACCCACAATAAGATTCATGGGGCGCTCGATGAGCAGTTCTTC
TRBJ1-2,.,.,TRBV9,CASTLGAENYGYTF,TGTGCCAGCACCCTAGGGGCGGAAAACTATGGCTACACCTTC
TRBJ1-5,.,once,TRBV19,CASSTQGHNQPQHF,TGTGCCAGTAGTACCCAGGGGCACAATCAGCCCCAGCATTTT
TRBJ1-5,.,.,TRBV18,CASSRTNRAGNQPQHF,TGTGCCAGCTCGCGCACTAACAGGGCGGGTAATCAGCCCCAGCATTTT
TRBJ2-7,TRBD1,.,TRBV7-9,CASSLSPQGASNEQYF,TGTGCCAGCAGCTTAAGCCCTCAGGGGGCGAGTAACGAGCAGTACTTC
TRBJ1-2,TRBD1,once,TRBV6-5,CASSYQGTGLGGYTF,TGTGCCAGCAGTTACCAGGGGACAGGGCTAGGTGGCTACACCTTC
TRBJ2-2,TRBD2,.,TRBV7-3,CASSTPSGTTNTGELFF,TGTGCCAGCAGTACCCCCTCCGGGACTACGAACACCGGGGAGCTGTTTTTT
TRBJ1-1,.,.,TRBV28,CASGTGSTEAFF,TGTGCATCGGGAACTGGGTCCACTGAAGCTTTCTTT
TRBJ1-2,TRBD1,.,TRBV30,CAWSTPYRGAGYTF,TGTGCCTGGAGTACGCCCTACAGGGGTGCTGGCTACACCTTC
TRBJ1-1,.,.,TRBV5-1,CASKEQGNTEAFF,TGCGCCAGCAAGGAACAGGGGAACACTGAAGCTTTCTTT
TRBJ1-1,.,.,TRBV19,CASSQTAMNTEAFF,TGTGCCAGTAGTCAGACAGCAATGAACACTGAAGCTTTCTTT
TRBJ1-1,TRBD1,.,TRBV28,CASGFGQAGTEAFF,TGTGCCAGCGGCTTTGGACAGGCCGGCACTGAAGCTTTCTTT
TRBJ2-7,.,.,TRBV10-3,CAISGTVSYEQYF,TGTGCCATCAGTGGAACTGTCTCCTACGAGCAGTACTTC
TRBJ2-7,.,.,TRBV28,CASKLGVSYEQYF,TGTGCCAGCAAACTAGGCGTCTCCTACGAGCAGTACTTC
TRBJ2-2,TRBD1,.,TRBV9,CASSAQGAGGTGELFF,TGTGCCAGCAGCGCGCAGGGGGCAGGAGGCACCGGGGAGCTGTTTTTT
TRBJ2-7,.,.,TRBV5-1,CASSLSGREQYF,TGCGCCAGCAGCTTGTCAGGGCGCGAGCAGTACTTC
TRBJ2-1,TRBD1,.,TRBV7-6,CASSFRTGSYEQFF,TGTGCCAGCAGCTTCAGGACAGGGTCCTATGAGCAGTTCTTC
TRBJ2-7,.,.,TRBV28,CASSYVGDAYEQYF,TGTGCCAGCAGTTACGTCGGAGACGCCTACGAGCAGTACTTC
TRBJ1-2,.,.,TRBV10-1,CASSPGPADGYTF,TGCGCCAGCAGTCCGGGCCCAGCGGATGGCTACACCTTC
TRBJ1-3,TRBD1,.,TRBV2,CASMQGAGNTIYF,TGTGCCAGCATGCAGGGGGCTGGAAACACCATATATTTT
TRBJ1-2,TRBD1,.,TRBV19,CASSPRTGNGYTF,TGTGCCAGTAGTCCCCGGACAGGGAACGGCTACACCTTC
TRBJ2-2,TRBD2,.,TRBV19,CASSNSGGITGELFF,TGTGCCAGTAGTAACAGCGGGGGGATAACCGGGGAGCTGTTTTTT
TRBJ2-1,TRBD1,.,TRBV2,CASVQDRVDNEQFF,TGTGCCAGCGTCCAGGACAGGGTGGACAATGAGCAGTTCTTC
TRBJ2-3,TRBD2,.,TRBV9,CASSVEASGGALDTQYF,TGTGCCAGCAGCGTAGAGGCTAGCGGGGGGGCTTTGGATACGCAGTATTTT
TRBJ2-1,TRBD1,.,TRBV7-6,CASSLAGQYNEQFF,TGTGCCAGCAGCTTAGCGGGACAGTACAATGAGCAGTTCTTC
TRBJ2-5,.,.,TRBV5-1,CASRRRSQETQYF,TGCGCCAGTAGAAGACGGAGTCAAGAGACCCAGTACTTC
TRBJ1-3,.,few,TRBV5-1,CASSLDLAGGNTIYF,TGCGCCAGCAGCTTGGACCTGGCGGGGGGAAACACCATATATTTT
TRBJ2-1,TRBD1,.,TRBV7-7,CASSLGQGVGNEQFF,TGTGCCAGCAGCTTAGGGCAGGGGGTAGGGAATGAGCAGTTCTTC
TRBJ2-1,TRBD2,.,TRBV19,CASSLLSGGSYNEQFF,TGTGCCAGTAGCCTTCTATCGGGGGGTTCCTACAATGAGCAGTTCTTC
TRBJ1-4,.,.,TRBV30,CASNMAGSTNEKLFF,TGTGCCTCCAATATGGCAGGGTCAACTAATGAAAAACTGTTTTTT
TRBJ1-2,TRBD1,few,TRBV19,CASSGTAHGYTF,TGTGCCAGTAGCGGGACAGCACATGGCTACACCTTC
TRBJ1-2,.,.,TRBV7-8,CASSLGAGLRDGYTF,TGTGCCAGCAGCTTAGGGGCAGGGCTCAGGGATGGCTACACCTTC